This T cell receptor beta chain was captured by sequencing in a study of blood T cell repertoires in COVID-19. For the study at large: Whether acute or convalescent, the COVID-19 samples came from the United States, Italy and Spain. From T cells, B-cell-depleted T cells, or PBMCs came the material, which was cDNA or gDNA.

Germline values: CDR1 MGHRA, CDR2 YSYEKL. The CDR3 has 17 residues. Trimming took 4 bases from V and 1 from J, leaving 14 bases between them. The authors' processing: Estimated nucleated cell counts came from reference gene primer amplification. Assay used: immunoSEQ multiplex PCR; TCRdb lists only in-frame clones, some missing. The V and J calls and clone size were taken over from that table, and D and trimming were inferred from the DNA. The sample holds tens of thousands of clones, roughly four fifths seen once. A few counts support this clone. This TCR was recovered from an older man with acute or convalescent COVID-19. The chain is built from TRBV4-1 and TRBJ2-6, with TRBD1 as a possible D gene (6 bases). The specimen was peripheral blood. The CDR3 reads CASSRDTTPSGANVLTF. Written as DNA, the CDR3 is TGCGCCAGCAGCCGGGACACCACACCTTCTGGGGCCAACGTCCTGACTTTC.